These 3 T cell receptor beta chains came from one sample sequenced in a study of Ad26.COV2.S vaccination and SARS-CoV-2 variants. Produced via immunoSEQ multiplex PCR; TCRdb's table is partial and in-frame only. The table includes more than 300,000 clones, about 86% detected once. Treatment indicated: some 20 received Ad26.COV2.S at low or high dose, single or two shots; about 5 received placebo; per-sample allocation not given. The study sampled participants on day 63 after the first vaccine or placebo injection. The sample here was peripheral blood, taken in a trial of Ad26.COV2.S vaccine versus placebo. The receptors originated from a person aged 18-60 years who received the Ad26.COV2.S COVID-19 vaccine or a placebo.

The DNA of the CDR3 is TGTGCCAGCTCACCATCCAGGGGGGAAAGCGGGACTGAAGCTTTCTTT. The encoded protein is CASSPSRGESGTEAFF. The chain combines TRBV18 with TRBJ1-1; 7 nucleotides match TRBD1. J was trimmed by 5 bases and V by 2 bases; bases with no gene match: 11. The CDR3 is made up of 16 amino acids. CDR1 and CDR2 from the germline V gene are KGHSH and LQKENI.

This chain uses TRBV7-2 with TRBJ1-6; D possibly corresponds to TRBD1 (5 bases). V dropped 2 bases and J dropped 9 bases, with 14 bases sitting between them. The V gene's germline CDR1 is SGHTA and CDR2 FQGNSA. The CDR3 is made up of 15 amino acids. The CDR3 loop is CASSLMRQLRSPLHF. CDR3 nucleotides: TGTGCCAGCAGCTTAATGAGACAGCTTCGTTCACCCCTCCACTTT.

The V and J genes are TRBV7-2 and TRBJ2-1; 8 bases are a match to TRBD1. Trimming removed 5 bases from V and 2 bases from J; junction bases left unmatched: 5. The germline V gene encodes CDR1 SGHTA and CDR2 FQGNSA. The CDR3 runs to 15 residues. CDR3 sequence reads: CASSLGQGPYNEQFF. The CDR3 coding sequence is TGTGCCAGCAGCCTCGGACAGGGACCCTACAATGAGCAGTTCTTC.